These 6 T cell receptor beta chains share one sample of origin, sequenced in a study of cytomegalovirus exposure and HLA in healthy donors. The PCR made use of 60 Vbeta and 13 Jbeta primers. Only in-frame clones appear in the TCRdb table, and some are missing; sequencing was by immunoSEQ multiplex PCR. This listing includes fewer than 150,000 clones. Material for sequencing was PBMCs. The receptors here all came from a middle-aged man in good health and CMV-seronegative.

This chain joins TRBV6-1 and TRBJ2-1; D might be TRBD1 (5 bases). This CDR3 is built from 12 residues. Germline V lookup: CDR1 MNHNS, CDR2 SASEGT. Trimming removed 5 bases from V and 8 bases from J, with 10 bases in between. The DNA of the CDR3 is TGTGCCAGCAGTCCTGACAGATATGAGCAGTTCTTC. Protein sequence: CASSPDRYEQFF.

V is TRBV19 and J is TRBJ2-5; D is undetermined. This CDR3 contains 13 residues. Germline assignment: CDR1 LNHDA and CDR2 SQIVND (reference sequence). Trimming shortened V by 1 base and J by 4 bases, and 7 bases separated the two germline ends. The CDR3 sequence: CASSIGHIETQYF. The CDR3 DNA sequence: TGTGCCAGTAGTATAGGACATATAGAGACCCAGTACTTC.

The rearrangement links TRBV25-1 to TRBJ1-1, with a possible D match to TRBD1 (5 bases). Germline CDR1 MGHDK, CDR2 SYGVNS. V lost 1 base and J lost 0, with 9 bases in between. This CDR3 spans 15 amino acids. The CDR3 sequence: CASSESGLVNTEAFF. The CDR3 coding sequence is TGTGCCAGCAGTGAATCAGGGTTAGTGAACACTGAAGCTTTCTTT.

This chain joins TRBV7-3 and TRBJ2-7, with D possibly TRBD1 on 5 matching bases. CDR1 and CDR2 (germline): SGHTA, FQGTGA. The CDR3 extends over 14 amino acids. Trimming left V 0 bases short and J 3 bases short, with 9 bases between. The CDR3 protein is CASSLTGQGYEQYF. Here the CDR3 DNA reads TGTGCCAGCAGCTTAACCGGCCAGGGCTACGAGCAGTACTTC.

The V call is TRBV4-3, the J call TRBJ2-7; D gene unclear. V was cut by 0 bases and J by 0 bases, with 9 bases left in between. Germline assignment: CDR1 LGHNA and CDR2 YSLEER. This CDR3 is built from 15 residues. CDR3 residues: CASSQDGWSSYEQYF. CDR3 in DNA: TGCGCCAGCAGCCAAGATGGCTGGAGCTCCTACGAGCAGTACTTC.

Worth noting for this clone: Distinct nucleotide sequences in the sample also encode this CDR3. This chain joins TRBV7-9 and TRBJ2-3, with 8 bases lining up with TRBD1. Unmatched junction bases numbered 5, after V lost 6 bases and J lost 0 bases. Per the germline V gene, CDR1 is SEHNR and CDR2 is FQNEAQ (reference sequence). This CDR3 is built from 15 residues. The CDR3 DNA sequence: TGTGCCAGCAGTCTTGGACAGGGTAGCACAGATACGCAGTATTTT. Its translation is CASSLGQGSTDTQYF.